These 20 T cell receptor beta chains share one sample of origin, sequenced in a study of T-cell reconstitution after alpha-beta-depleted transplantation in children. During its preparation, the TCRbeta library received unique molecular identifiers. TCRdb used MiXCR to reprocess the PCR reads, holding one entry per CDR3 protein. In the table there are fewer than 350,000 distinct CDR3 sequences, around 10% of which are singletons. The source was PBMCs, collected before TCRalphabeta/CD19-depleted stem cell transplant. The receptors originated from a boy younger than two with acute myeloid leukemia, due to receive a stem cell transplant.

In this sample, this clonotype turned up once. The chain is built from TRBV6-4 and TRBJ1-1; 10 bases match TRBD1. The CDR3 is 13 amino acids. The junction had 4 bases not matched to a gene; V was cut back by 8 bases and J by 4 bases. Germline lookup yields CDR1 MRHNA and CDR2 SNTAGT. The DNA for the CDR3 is TGTGCCAGCCGGGACAGGGGAGGCACTGAAGCTTTCTTT. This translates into CASRDRGGTEAFF.

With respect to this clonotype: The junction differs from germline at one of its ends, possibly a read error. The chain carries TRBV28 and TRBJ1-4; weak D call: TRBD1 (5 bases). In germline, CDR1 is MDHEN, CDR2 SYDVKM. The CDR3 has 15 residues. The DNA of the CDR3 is TGTGCCAGCAGTTTATTAGGCAGGGAGCGGGAAAACCTGTTTTTT. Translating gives CASSLLGRERENLFF.

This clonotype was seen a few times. The CDR3 DNA sequence: TGTGCCAGCAGCCTATTCGGGACTCCTCCAACAGATACGCAGTATTTT. Amino acid sequence: CASSLFGTPPTDTQYF. J is TRBJ2-3 and V is TRBV5-8, with TRBD2 as a possible D gene (6 bases). The germline V gene encodes CDR1 SGHTS and CDR2 YDEGEE. The CDR3 totals 16 residues. V was pared by 4 bases and J by 3 bases, with 18 bases between.

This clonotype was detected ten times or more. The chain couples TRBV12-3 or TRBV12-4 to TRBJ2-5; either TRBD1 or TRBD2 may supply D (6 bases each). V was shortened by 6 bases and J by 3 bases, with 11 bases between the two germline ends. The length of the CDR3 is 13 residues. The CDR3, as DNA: TGTGCCAGCAGGCTGAGGGGGGAAGAGACCCAGTACTTC. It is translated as CASRLRGEETQYF.

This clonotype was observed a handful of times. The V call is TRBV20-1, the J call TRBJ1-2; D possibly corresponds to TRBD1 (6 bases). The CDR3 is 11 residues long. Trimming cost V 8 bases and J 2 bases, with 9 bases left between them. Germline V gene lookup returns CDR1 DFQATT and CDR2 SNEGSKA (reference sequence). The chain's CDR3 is CSRQGNYGYTF. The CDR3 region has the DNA TGCAGTAGGCAGGGGAACTATGGCTACACCTTC.

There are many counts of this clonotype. The CDR3 DNA follows: TGTGCCAGCAGTTACTCGTCCCCCGGGACAGACCTACCTAGGGAGCAGTTCTTC. Its protein product is CASSYSSPGTDLPREQFF. The chain couples TRBV6-5 to TRBJ2-1; 7 bases agree with TRBD1. The germline gives CDR1 MNHEY, CDR2 SVGAGI. The CDR3 totals 18 residues. With V trimmed by 0 bases and J by 10 bases, 18 bases remained unmatched.

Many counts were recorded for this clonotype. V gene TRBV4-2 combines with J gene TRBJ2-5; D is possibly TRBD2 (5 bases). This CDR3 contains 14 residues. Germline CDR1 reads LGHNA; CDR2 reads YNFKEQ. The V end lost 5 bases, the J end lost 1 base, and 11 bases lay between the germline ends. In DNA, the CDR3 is TGTGCCAGCAGCACCCATAGCGCCCAAGAGACCCAGTACTTC. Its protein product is CASSTHSAQETQYF.

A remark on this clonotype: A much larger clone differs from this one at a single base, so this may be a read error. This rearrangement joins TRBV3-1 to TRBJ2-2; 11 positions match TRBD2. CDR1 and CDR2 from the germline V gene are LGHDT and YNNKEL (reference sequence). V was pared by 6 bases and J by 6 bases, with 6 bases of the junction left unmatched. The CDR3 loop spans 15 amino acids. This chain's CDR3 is CASRQLAGAPGELFF. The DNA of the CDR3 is TGTGCCAGCAGGCAACTAGCGGGAGCCCCCGGGGAGCTGTTTTTT. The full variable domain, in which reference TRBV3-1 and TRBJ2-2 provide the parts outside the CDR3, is DTAVSQTPKYLVTQMGNDKSIKCEQNLGHDTMYWYKQDSKKFLKIMFSYNNKELIINETVPNRFSPKSPDKAHLNLHINSLELGDSAVYFCASRQLAGAPGELFFGEGSRLTVL.

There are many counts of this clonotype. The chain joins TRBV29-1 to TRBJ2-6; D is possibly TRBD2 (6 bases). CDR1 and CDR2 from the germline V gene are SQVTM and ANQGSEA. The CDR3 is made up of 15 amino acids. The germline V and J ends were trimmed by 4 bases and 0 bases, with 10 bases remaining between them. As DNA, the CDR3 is TGCAGCGTTGGATTAGCGGACTCTGGGGCCAACGTCCTGACTTTC. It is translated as CSVGLADSGANVLTF.

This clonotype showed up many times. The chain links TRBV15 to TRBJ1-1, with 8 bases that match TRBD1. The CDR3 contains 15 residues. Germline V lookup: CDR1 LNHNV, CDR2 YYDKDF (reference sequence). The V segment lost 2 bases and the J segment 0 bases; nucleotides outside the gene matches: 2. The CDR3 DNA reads TGTGCCACCAGCAGACGGACAGGGATGAACACTGAAGCTTTCTTT. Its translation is CATSRRTGMNTEAFF.

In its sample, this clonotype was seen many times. The CDR3 region has the DNA TGCAGTGCTAGACTAGCCAGGGGCAATGAGCAGTTCTTC. It is translated as CSARLARGNEQFF. V is TRBV20-1 and J is TRBJ2-1; the D gene is possibly TRBD1 (6 bases). The germline V and J ends were trimmed by 2 bases and 6 bases, with 11 bases remaining between them. The germline V gene has CDR1 DFQATT and CDR2 SNEGSKA (reference sequence). CDR3 length equals 13 residues.

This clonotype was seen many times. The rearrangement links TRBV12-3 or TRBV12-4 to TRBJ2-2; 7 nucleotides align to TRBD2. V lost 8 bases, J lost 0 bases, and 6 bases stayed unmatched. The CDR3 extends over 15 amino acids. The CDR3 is CASDRGDTNTGELFF. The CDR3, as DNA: TGTGCCAGCGATCGGGGGGATACGAACACCGGGGAGCTGTTTTTT.

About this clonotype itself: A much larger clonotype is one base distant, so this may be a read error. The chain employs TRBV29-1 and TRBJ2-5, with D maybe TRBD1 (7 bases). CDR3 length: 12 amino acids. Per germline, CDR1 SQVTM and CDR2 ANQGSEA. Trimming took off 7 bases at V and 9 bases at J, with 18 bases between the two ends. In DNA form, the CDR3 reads TGCAGCGGGGGTGACAGGGAGGAGTCCCAGTACTTC. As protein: CSGGDREESQYF.

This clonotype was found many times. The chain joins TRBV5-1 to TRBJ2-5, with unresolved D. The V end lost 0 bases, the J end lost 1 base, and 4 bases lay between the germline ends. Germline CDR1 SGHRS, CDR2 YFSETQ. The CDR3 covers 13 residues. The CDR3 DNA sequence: TGCGCCAGCAGCTTGGTCCTCCAAGAGACCCAGTACTTC. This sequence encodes CASSLVLQETQYF.

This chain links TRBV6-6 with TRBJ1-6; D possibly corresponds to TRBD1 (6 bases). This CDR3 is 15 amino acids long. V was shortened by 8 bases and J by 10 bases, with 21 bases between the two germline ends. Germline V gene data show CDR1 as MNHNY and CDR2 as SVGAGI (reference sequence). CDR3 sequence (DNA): TGTGCCAGCCTTGGCCCCAGGGGCGCAGAGTCACCCCTCCACTTT. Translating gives CASLGPRGAESPLHF.

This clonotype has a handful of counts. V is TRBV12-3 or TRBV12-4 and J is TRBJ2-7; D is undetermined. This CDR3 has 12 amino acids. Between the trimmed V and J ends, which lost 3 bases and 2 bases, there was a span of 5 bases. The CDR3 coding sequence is TGTGCCAGCAGTTTTACTACCTACGAGCAGTACTTC. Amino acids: CASSFTTYEQYF.

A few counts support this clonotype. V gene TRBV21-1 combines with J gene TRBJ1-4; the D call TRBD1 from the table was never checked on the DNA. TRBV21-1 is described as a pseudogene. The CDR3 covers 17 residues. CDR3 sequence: CASSKETNGTGDEKLFF. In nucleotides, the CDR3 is TGTGCCAGCAGCAAAGAAACGAACGGGACAGGGGATGAAAAACTGTTTTTT.

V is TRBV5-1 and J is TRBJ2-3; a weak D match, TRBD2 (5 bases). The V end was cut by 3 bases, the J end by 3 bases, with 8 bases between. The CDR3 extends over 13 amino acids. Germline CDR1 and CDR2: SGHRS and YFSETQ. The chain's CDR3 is CASSWRSTDTQYF. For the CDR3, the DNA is TGCGCCAGCAGCTGGAGGTCAACAGATACGCAGTATTTT.

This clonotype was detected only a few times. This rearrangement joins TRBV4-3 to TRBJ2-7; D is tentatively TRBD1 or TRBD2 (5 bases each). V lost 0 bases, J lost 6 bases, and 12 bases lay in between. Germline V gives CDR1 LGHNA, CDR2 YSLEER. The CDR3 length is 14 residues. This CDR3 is CASSQDAGAVEQYF. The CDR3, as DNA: TGCGCCAGCAGCCAAGATGCCGGGGCGGTCGAGCAGTACTTC.

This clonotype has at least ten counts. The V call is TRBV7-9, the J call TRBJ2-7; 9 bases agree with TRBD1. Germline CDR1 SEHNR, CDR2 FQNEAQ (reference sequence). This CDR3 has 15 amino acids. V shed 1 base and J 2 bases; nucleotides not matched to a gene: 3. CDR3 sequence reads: CASSLGTGVTYEQYF. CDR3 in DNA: TGTGCCAGCAGCTTAGGGACAGGGGTAACCTACGAGCAGTACTTC.